Listed below are T cell receptor beta chains from one sample, sequenced in a study of T cells after yellow fever vaccination. Each CDR3 protein gets one entry after TCRdb re-called the 5' RACE reads with MiXCR. The sample includes 620,000 or so distinct CDR3 sequences, roughly an eighth seen only once; the top ten take 14% to 15%. Sequenced material: PBMCs, taken on the day of the yellow fever booster vaccination. The receptor source for this set is a man aged 25 to 40 who received the YFV17D yellow fever vaccine. The CDR3 runs from the conserved cysteine through the conserved F or W. D genes are given only for firm matches. Clone size is given for some rows only: seen once, a few or many times, or a class if the clone is expanded.

TGTGCCAGCAGTTACTCTGGGTCCCCCCGGCGGTACGAGCAGTACTTC | CASSYSGSPRRYEQYF | . | . | TRBV6-5 | 16 | TRBJ2-7
TGTGCCACCATCAGGGGTTACGAGCAGTACTTC | CATIRGYEQYF | . | . | TRBV27 | 11 | TRBJ2-7
TGTGCCAGCAGCCACCCCGGACTAGCGGGAGGATTAAATGAGCAGTTCTTC | CASSHPGLAGGLNEQFF | TRBD2 | . | TRBV7-2 | 17 | TRBJ2-1
TGTGCCAGCAGCTTGCCGGCAAGAGTTGGAGGCTACACCTTC | CASSLPARVGGYTF | . | few | TRBV5-6 | 14 | TRBJ1-2
TGCAGCGTTGAGCTAGCGGGAATTCATGAGCAGTTCTTC | CSVELAGIHEQFF | TRBD2 | . | TRBV29-1 | 13 | TRBJ2-1
TGTGCCAGCAGCACCGCTGAGGGTTCTTCGACCCAGTACTTC | CASSTAEGSSTQYF | . | few | TRBV7-6 | 14 | TRBJ2-5
TGTGCCAGCAGCCAAGACGACGGGAGGGGGTCAGAGACCCAGTACTTC | CASSQDDGRGSETQYF | TRBD2 | few | TRBV4-2 | 16 | TRBJ2-5
TGTGCCTGGACTACCGAGACAGGAGCTGGGGGCTACACCTTC | CAWTTETGAGGYTF | . | . | TRBV30 | 14 | TRBJ1-2
TGTTCCGTGACTAGCGACTATAGCACAGATACGCAGTATTTT | CSVTSDYSTDTQYF | TRBD2 | . | TRBV27 | 14 | TRBJ2-3
TGTGCCAGCAGCGCCGGGGGAGTAGAGGGGGGCGATGAGCAGTTCTTC | CASSAGGVEGGDEQFF | . | . | TRBV9 | 16 | TRBJ2-1
TGCGCCAGCAGCTACGGGGGGGGGTCCTACAATGAGCAGTTCTTC | CASSYGGGSYNEQFF | TRBD2 | . | TRBV5-1 | 15 | TRBJ2-1
TGTGCCAGCAGCCCCCGGGACCCCGGGTTCGGGGAGCTGTTTTTT | CASSPRDPGFGELFF | . | once | TRBV7-2 | 15 | TRBJ2-2
TGTGCCAGCAGCTTAGGGATCCTCTGGTACAGAAATGAAAAACTGTTTTTT | CASSLGILWYRNEKLFF | . | . | TRBV13 | 17 | TRBJ1-4
TGTGCTAGTGGTTCTGGAGGGGGCGCTTTCGATGAGCAGTTCTTC | CASGSGGGAFDEQFF | . | . | TRBV12-5 | 15 | TRBJ2-1
TGTGCCATCAGTGAGCCGGGACTAGCGGGAGTGGGAGAGACCCAGTACTTC | CAISEPGLAGVGETQYF | TRBD2 | . | TRBV10-3 | 17 | TRBJ2-5
TGTGCCAGCAGCTGGAGAGAGAGCTCCTACAATGAGCAGTTCTTC | CASSWRESSYNEQFF | . | . | TRBV5-5 | 15 | TRBJ2-1
TGTGCCAGCTCACCTCGGACAGGGGGCGGTTCTGGGGCCAACGTCCTGACTTTC | CASSPRTGGGSGANVLTF | TRBD1 | few | TRBV18 | 18 | TRBJ2-6
TGCGCCAGCAGGGGGACTAGCGGGAGTGTCTATGAGCAGTTCTTC | CASRGTSGSVYEQFF | TRBD2 | few | TRBV5-1 | 15 | TRBJ2-1
TGTGCCAGCAGCTTAGGCCTAGCGCGTCCCTACAATGAGCAGTTCTTC | CASSLGLARPYNEQFF | . | . | TRBV7-2 | 16 | TRBJ2-1
TGCAGTGCTCCAACTAGCGGGAGCAATGAGCAGTTCTTC | CSAPTSGSNEQFF | TRBD2 | . | TRBV20-1 | 13 | TRBJ2-1
TGTGCCAGCAGCTTTATGGGTACTTCGAACACCGGGGAGCTGTTTTTT | CASSFMGTSNTGELFF | . | few | TRBV7-6 | 16 | TRBJ2-2
TGCGCCAGCAGCTTGGGCTCCGGGACAAAAGCAGATACGCAGTATTTT | CASSLGSGTKADTQYF | . | . | TRBV5-1 | 16 | TRBJ2-3
TGTGCCAGCAGCCGGACACCCGAATTCTACGAGCAGTACTTC | CASSRTPEFYEQYF | . | . | TRBV5-5 | 14 | TRBJ2-7
TGCAGTGCTAGAGATGTAACAGGAGCTAACTATGGCTACACCTTC | CSARDVTGANYGYTF | . | . | TRBV20-1 | 15 | TRBJ1-2
TGTGCCAGCAGCTTAAACAGGGGGTCCGTAGAGCAGTACTTC | CASSLNRGSVEQYF | TRBD1 | few | TRBV7-9 | 14 | TRBJ2-7
TGTGCCAGCAGCTACGGACTAGCGGACACAGATACGCAGTATTTT | CASSYGLADTDTQYF | TRBD2 | few | TRBV4-2 | 15 | TRBJ2-3
TGCAGTGCGCCTCCCGGGACAGGGGGCGAAAAACTGTTTTTT | CSAPPGTGGEKLFF | TRBD1 | few | TRBV20-1 | 14 | TRBJ1-4
TGCGCCAGCAGCCGTGGGGCGGACTCCCAAGAGACCCAGTACTTC | CASSRGADSQETQYF | . | . | TRBV4-3 | 15 | TRBJ2-5